This T cell receptor (beta chain) was identified during a study of blood T cell repertoires in COVID-19. The CDR3 is 16 residues long. With V trimmed by 4 bases and J by 4 bases, 14 bases remained unmatched. Germline CDR1 and CDR2: GTSNPN and SVGIG (reference sequence). In the source study's methods: Amplifying reference gene primers gave estimates of nucleated cell counts. Clones were read by immunoSEQ multiplex PCR, and TCRdb kept only the in-frame ones, dropping some. V and J calls plus clone size are reproduced from that table; the DNA served to infer D and trimming. The sample carries 150,000 to 200,000 clones, approximately 80% recorded once.

This chain connects TRBV30 to TRBJ1-1; TRBD1 matches at 8 bases. The sequence was obtained from a woman in her 70s with COVID-19, enrolled during active disease. Sequenced input: peripheral blood. The CDR3 here is CAWNTGWTGSRTEAFF. The CDR3 nucleotides are TGTGCCTGGAACACAGGGTGGACAGGGAGCCGCACTGAAGCTTTCTTT.